The clone carrying this TCR beta chain has just a few counts. Its antigen is unidentified. Germline V CDR1 and CDR2: SGHDN, FVKESK. The CDR3 is 13 residues long. Trimming removed 6 bases at V and 6 bases at J, with 11 bases between. This sample was taken from a study of type 1 and type 2 diabetes patients. The wider study: CD4+ or CD8+ T cells were positively selected from PBMCs with microbeads. Findings of the study overall: Type 2 diabetes repertoires were more diverse than type 1 diabetes repertoires. Some HECs seen only in T1D might also appear in more T2D or control samples.

PCR was run on genomic DNA. A primer set of 30 forward and 13 reverse primers amplified the CDR3. TCRdb itself ran the multiplex PCR reads through MiXCR, one entry per CDR3 protein. The sample shows fewer than 300,000 distinct CDR3 sequences, roughly 44% of them seen only once. V gene TRBV14 combines with J gene TRBJ2-2; D is perhaps TRBD2 (5 bases). The sequencing sample was made of peripheral blood mononuclear cells (PBMCs). The sequence was obtained from a man aged 18 to 30 with type 2 diabetes. The CDR3 loop is CASSTFGAGELFF. In DNA, the CDR3 is TGTGCCAGCAGTACGTTCGGGGCCGGGGAGCTGTTTTTT.